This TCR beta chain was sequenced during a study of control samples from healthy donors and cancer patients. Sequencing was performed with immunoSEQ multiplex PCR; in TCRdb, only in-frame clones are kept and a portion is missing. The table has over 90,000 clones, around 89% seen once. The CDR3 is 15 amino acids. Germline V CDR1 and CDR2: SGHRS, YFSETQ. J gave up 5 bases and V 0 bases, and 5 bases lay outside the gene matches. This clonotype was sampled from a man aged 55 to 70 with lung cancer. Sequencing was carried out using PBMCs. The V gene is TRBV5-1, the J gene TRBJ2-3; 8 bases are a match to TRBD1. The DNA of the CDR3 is TGCGCCAGCAGCTTGGAGCAGGGGGCTATAGATACGCAGTATTTT. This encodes CASSLEQGAIDTQYF.